This T cell receptor beta chain is drawn from a study of regulatory T cells in long-lasting Graves disease. Construction of the TCR beta libraries employed iRepertoire HTBI primers in conjunction with Arm-PCR of CDR3 regions. TCRdb redid the calling of the multiplex PCR reads with MiXCR, one entry per CDR3 protein. The profile shows approximately 400,000 distinct CDR3 sequences, 15% of them singletons. This CDR3 has 14 residues. CDR1 is DFQATT, CDR2 SNEGSKA, per germline (reference sequence). The trim removed 3 bases at V and 8 bases at J, leaving 9 bases unmatched. The sample's time point: newly diagnosed GD, antithyroid drugs for less than 3 months. The TCR library was prepared using RNA isolated from PBMCs. The data also belong to a second study, concerning T cells in Graves' hyperthyroidism and ophthalmopathy.

The rearrangement links TRBV20-1 to TRBJ2-1, with TRBD2 matching 8 bases. This clonotype originated in a woman aged 30 to 39 with Graves disease. Material: peripheral blood mononuclear cells (PBMCs), obtained at new diagnosis, from a patient treated with antithyroid drugs. The DNA of the CDR3 is TGCAGTGCTAGGGGAGCGGGAGCCGGAGATGAGCAGTTCTTC. Amino acids: CSARGAGAGDEQFF.